This T cell receptor (beta chain) was recovered during a study of T-cell memory formation after mild COVID-19. Background on the study: TCR clusters mostly belonged to single donors.

This clonotype was counted ten times or more. The CDR3 has 14 residues. V gave up 2 bases and J gave up 4 bases; unmatched junction bases: 3. 5'RACE, which relied on constant-segment primers, yielded TCR alpha and TCR beta cDNA libraries carrying sample barcodes and UMIs. TCRdb analysed the 5' RACE reads with MiXCR anew, one entry per CDR3 protein. The data contain roughly 240,000 distinct CDR3 sequences, 15% of them seen just once; the ten biggest clones take up approximately 2.1%. The clonotype originates from an adult woman who had mild COVID-19 (a few samples of this study predate the infection). Cell type and time point are not known. The chain couples TRBV12-3 or TRBV12-4 to TRBJ2-7; 9 bases match TRBD2. The sample was PBMCs or a T cell subset sorted from them (not recorded which). The chain's CDR3 is CASSLRTSEYEQYF. The CDR3 DNA is TGTGCCAGCAGTTTAAGGACTAGCGAGTACGAGCAGTACTTC.